This T cell receptor (beta chain) was profiled in a study of blood T cell repertoires in COVID-19. For the study at large: Both acute and convalescent COVID-19 samples were obtained from the United States, Italy and Spain. T cells, B-cell-depleted T cells, or PBMCs supplied cDNA or gDNA.

How the authors handled the data: Reference gene primer amplification yielded estimated nucleated cell counts. Assay used: immunoSEQ multiplex PCR; TCRdb lists only in-frame clones, some missing. V and J calls plus clone size are reproduced from that table; the DNA served to infer D and trimming. The table lists fewer than 120,000 clones, approximately 90% of them singletons. With V trimmed by 5 bases and J by 2 bases, 10 bases remained unmatched. CDR1 and CDR2 from the germline V gene are MDHEN and SYDVKM. There are 16 residues in the CDR3. The rearrangement joins TRBV28 to TRBJ2-7; 9 bases agree with TRBD1. The sequenced material came from peripheral blood. This receptor was obtained from a human donor in a cohort sampled during active COVID-19. CDR3 residues: CASSPQKGTGTYEQYF. The CDR3 DNA sequence: TGTGCCAGCAGTCCCCAGAAGGGGACAGGGACCTACGAGCAGTACTTC.